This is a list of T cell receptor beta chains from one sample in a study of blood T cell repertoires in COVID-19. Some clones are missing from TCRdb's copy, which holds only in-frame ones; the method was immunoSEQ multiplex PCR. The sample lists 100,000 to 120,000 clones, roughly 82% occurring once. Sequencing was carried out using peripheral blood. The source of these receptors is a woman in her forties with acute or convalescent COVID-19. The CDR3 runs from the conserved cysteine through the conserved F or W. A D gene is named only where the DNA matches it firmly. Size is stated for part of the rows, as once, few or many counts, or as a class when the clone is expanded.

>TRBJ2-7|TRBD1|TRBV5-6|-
CASSAKQGRSSYEQYF
TGTGCCAGCAGCGCGAAACAGGGGAGAAGTTCCTACGAGCAGTACTTC
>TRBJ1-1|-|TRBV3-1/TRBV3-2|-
CASSHRDTTEAFF
TGTGCCAGCAGCCACAGGGACACCACTGAAGCTTTCTTT
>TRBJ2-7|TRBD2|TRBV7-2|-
CASSLAGGRFGEQYF
TGTGCCAGCAGCCTAGCGGGGGGTAGGTTCGGCGAGCAGTACTTC
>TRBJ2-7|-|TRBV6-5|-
CASSYLGGLSYEQYF
TGTGCCAGCAGTTACTTGGGGGGTTTATCCTACGAGCAGTACTTC
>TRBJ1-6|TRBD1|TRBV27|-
CASGTGGNSPLHF
TGTGCCAGCGGGACAGGGGGTAATTCACCCCTCCACTTT
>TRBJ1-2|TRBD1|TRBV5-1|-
CASSPDRGGNYGYTF
TGCGCCAGCAGCCCGGACAGGGGAGGAAACTATGGCTACACCTTC
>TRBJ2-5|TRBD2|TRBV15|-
CATSRTAGGLETQYF
TGTGCCACCAGCAGAACAGCGGGGGGGCTAGAGACCCAGTACTTC
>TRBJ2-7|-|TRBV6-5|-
CASRKGGTRGEQYF
TGTGCCAGCAGGAAGGGGGGGACACGGGGCGAGCAGTACTTC
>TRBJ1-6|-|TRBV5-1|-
CASSLYGGESPLHF
TGCGCCAGCAGCTTGTATGGGGGCGAGTCACCCCTCCACTTT
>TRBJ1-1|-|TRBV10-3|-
CAISEAGYTEAFF
TGTGCCATCAGTGAGGCCGGTTACACTGAAGCTTTCTTT
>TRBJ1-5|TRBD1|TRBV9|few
CASSVGQGENQPQHF
TGTGCCAGCAGCGTAGGACAGGGAGAAAATCAGCCCCAGCATTTT
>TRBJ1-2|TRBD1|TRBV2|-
CASSAGPGQGNYGYTF
TGTGCCAGCAGTGCCGGTCCGGGACAGGGGAACTATGGCTACACCTTC
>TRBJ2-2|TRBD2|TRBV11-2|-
CASSLNGIAGGSNTGELFF
TGTGCCAGCAGCTTAAATGGCATAGCGGGGGGTTCGAACACCGGGGAGCTGTTTTTT
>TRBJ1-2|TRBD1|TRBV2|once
CASNRDSNYGYTF
TGTGCCAGCAACAGGGACAGTAACTATGGCTACACCTTC
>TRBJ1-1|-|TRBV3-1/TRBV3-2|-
CASSRGAPGEAFF
TGTGCCAGCAGCCGGGGAGCGCCGGGGGAAGCTTTCTTT
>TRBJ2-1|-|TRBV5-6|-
CASSLELSNEQFF
TGTGCCAGCAGCTTGGAGCTGTCCAATGAGCAGTTCTTC
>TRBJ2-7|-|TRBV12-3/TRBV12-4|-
CASSFSAGREQYF
TGTGCCAGCAGTTTCTCTGCGGGGAGGGAGCAGTACTTC
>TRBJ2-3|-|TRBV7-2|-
CASSPSRAGVTQYF
TGTGCCAGCAGCCCGTCTAGAGCGGGCGTTACGCAGTATTTT
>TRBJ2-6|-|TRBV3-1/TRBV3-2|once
CASSRGYGVPGANVLTF
TGTGCCAGCAGCAGGGGGTACGGGGTTCCTGGGGCCAACGTCCTGACTTTC
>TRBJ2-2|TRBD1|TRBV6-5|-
CASSYSTGGAGELFF
TGTGCCAGCAGTTACTCTACAGGGGGAGCCGGGGAGCTGTTTTTT
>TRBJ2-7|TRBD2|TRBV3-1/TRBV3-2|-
CASSQSGLAGDEQYF
TGTGCCAGCAGCCAATCGGGACTAGCGGGGGACGAGCAGTACTTC
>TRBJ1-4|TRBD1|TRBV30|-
CAYTGQSEGREKLFF
TGTGCCTACACGGGACAGTCAGAGGGAAGGGAAAAACTGTTTTTT
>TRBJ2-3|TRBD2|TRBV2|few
CASSGTSGGAQDTQYF
TGTGCCAGCAGTGGGACTAGCGGGGGGGCGCAAGATACGCAGTATTTT
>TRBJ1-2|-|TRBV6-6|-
CASSFITGFNYGYTF
TGTGCCAGCAGTTTCATAACAGGATTTAACTATGGCTACACCTTC
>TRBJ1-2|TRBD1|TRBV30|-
CACPTGNGYTF
TGTGCCTGCCCGACAGGGAACGGCTACACCTTC
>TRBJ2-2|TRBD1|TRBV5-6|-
CASSLVGTGGRTGELFF
TGTGCCAGCAGCTTAGTGGGGACAGGGGGCCGCACCGGGGAGCTGTTTTTT
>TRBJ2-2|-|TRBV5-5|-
CASSLTSSTGELFF
TGTGCCAGCAGCTTGACTTCATCCACCGGGGAGCTGTTTTTT
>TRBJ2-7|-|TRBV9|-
CASSVDAGANNYEQYF
TGTGCCAGCAGCGTAGACGCGGGGGCGAATAACTACGAGCAGTACTTC
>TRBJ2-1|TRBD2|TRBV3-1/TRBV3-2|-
CASSHTAGGPFSYNEQFF
TGTGCCAGCAGCCATACAGCGGGGGGTCCCTTCTCCTACAATGAGCAGTTCTTC
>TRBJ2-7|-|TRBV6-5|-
CASSSPYSYEQYF
TGTGCCAGCAGTTCCCCTTATTCCTACGAGCAGTACTTC
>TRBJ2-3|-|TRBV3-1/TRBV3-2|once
CASSQGGNTQYF
TGTGCCAGCAGCCAAGGAGGAAATACGCAGTATTTT
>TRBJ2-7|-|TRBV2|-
CASSGGTYEQYF
TGTGCCAGCAGTGGAGGGACCTACGAGCAGTACTTC
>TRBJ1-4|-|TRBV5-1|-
CASRGEGTTNEKLFF
TGCGCCAGCAGAGGGGAGGGTACAACTAATGAAAAACTGTTTTTT
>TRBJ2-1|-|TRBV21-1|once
CASCEQGVYNEQFF
TGTGCCAGCTGTGAACAGGGGGTGTACAATGAGCAGTTCTTC
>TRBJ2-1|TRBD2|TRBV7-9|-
CASSGGAYNEQFF
TGTGCCAGCAGCGGGGGGGCCTACAATGAGCAGTTCTTC
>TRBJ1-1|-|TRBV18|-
CASSLDMNTEAFF
TGTGCCAGCTCACTAGACATGAACACTGAAGCTTTCTTT
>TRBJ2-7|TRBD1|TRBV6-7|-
CASSFFRTGTLRQQYF
TGTGCCAGCAGCTTTTTTAGGACAGGAACCCTCAGACAGCAGTACTTC
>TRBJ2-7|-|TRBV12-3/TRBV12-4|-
CASSFLDEQYF
TGTGCCAGCAGTTTTCTCGACGAGCAGTACTTC
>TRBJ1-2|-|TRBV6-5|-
CASRGGRANYGYTF
TGTGCCAGCAGAGGGGGGAGGGCTAACTATGGCTACACCTTC
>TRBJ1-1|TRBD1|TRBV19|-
CASSPMTGPNTEAFF
TGTGCCAGTAGTCCAATGACAGGGCCCAACACTGAAGCTTTCTTT
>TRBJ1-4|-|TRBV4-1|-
CASSLRVTNEKLFF
TGCGCCAGCAGCCTCAGGGTCACTAATGAAAAACTGTTTTTT
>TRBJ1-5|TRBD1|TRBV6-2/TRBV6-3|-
CASSKWDRGPQPQHF
TGTGCCAGCAGTAAATGGGACAGGGGGCCTCAGCCCCAGCATTTT
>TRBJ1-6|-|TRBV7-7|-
CATSRDSSYNSPLHF
TGTGCCACTTCTCGGGATAGCTCCTATAATTCACCCCTCCACTTT